This TCR beta chain was captured by sequencing in a study of CD8+ T cells in alopecia areata. The V end lost 1 base, the J end lost 8 bases, and 12 bases lay between the germline ends. The CDR3 covers 14 residues. The V gene's germline CDR1 is SEHNR and CDR2 FQNEAQ (reference sequence). Of note for this clone: The target antigen is unknown.

Investigators isolated RNA and reverse transcribed it into cDNA to act as the sequencing template. The data were produced by immunoSEQ multiplex PCR, yet TCRdb's version contains in-frame clones alone and is incomplete. The repertoire holds approximately 180,000 clones, with about 67% as singletons. Whole-study findings and limits: Shared TCR sequences were less clear between patients than in mice, possibly partly from HLA diversity.

The specimen was CD8+ T cells sorted from blood, collected at week 0. The chain joins TRBV7-9 to TRBJ1-5, with no clear D. The TCR was taken from a human donor with alopecia areata. CDR3: CASSLDNSMKPQHF. CDR3 sequence (DNA): TGTGCCAGCAGCTTAGATAACAGCATGAAGCCCCAGCATTTT.